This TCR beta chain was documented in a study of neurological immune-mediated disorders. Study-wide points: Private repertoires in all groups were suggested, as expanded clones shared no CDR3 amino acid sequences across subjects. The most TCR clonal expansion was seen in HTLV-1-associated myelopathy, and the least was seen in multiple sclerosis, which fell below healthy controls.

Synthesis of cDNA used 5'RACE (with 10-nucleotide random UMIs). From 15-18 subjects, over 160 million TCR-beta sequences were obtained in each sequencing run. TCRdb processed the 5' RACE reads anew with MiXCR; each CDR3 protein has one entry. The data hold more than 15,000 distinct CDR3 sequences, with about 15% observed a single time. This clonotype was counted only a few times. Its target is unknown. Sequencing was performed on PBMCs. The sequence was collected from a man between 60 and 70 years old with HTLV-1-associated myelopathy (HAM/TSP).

CDR3 nucleotides: TGTGCCAGCAGCTCTGGGACTAGCGGCCGCACAGATACGCAGTATTTT. Translating it yields CASSSGTSGRTDTQYF. The chain links TRBV7-9 to TRBJ2-3; 11 nucleotides line up with TRBD2. Germline CDR1 is SEHNR and CDR2 is FQNEAQ (reference sequence). This CDR3 has 16 amino acids. After removal of 4 bases from V and 1 base from J, the junction contained 4 bases not matched to a gene.